The clone carrying this T cell receptor beta chain was detected many times. The target antigen is unknown. The TCR beta CDR3 regions underwent amplification using RNA transcripts as the source. During a first-round RT-PCR of the TCR CDR3, the HTBI primer set was used. TCRdb ran MiXCR on the multiplex PCR reads and lists one entry per CDR3 protein. This table holds about 330,000 distinct CDR3 sequences, around 13% found once. Active moderate-to-severe ophthalmopathy, Clinical Activity Score at least 3, NOSPECS at least 4, under 3 months' duration. Germline V gene sequence: CDR1 MDHEN, CDR2 SYDVKM. V lost 5 bases, J lost 3 bases, and 6 bases stayed unmatched. This CDR3 is built from 15 residues. The entry originates in a study of T cells in Graves' hyperthyroidism and ophthalmopathy. The wider study: Prior to any treatment, at the point of initial diagnosis, peripheral blood was collected. General study results and limits: Among thyroid clonotypes expanded above 0.001, most also appeared in blood. In validation, the model predicted ophthalmopathy. These predictions came a median around 5.9 months before onset.

This TCR came from a middle-aged woman with Graves' ophthalmopathy. Sequencing input: blood. The J gene is TRBJ2-7, the V gene TRBV28; 11 bases match TRBD2. CDR3 DNA sequence: TGTGCCAGCAGTCCCGTACTAGCGGGAGACTACGAGCAGTACTTC. It is translated as CASSPVLAGDYEQYF. Full variable domain (missing parts from reference TRBV28 and TRBJ2-7): DVKVTQSSRYLVKRTGEKVFLECVQDMDHENMFWYRQDPGLGLRLIYFSYDVKMKEKGDIPEGYSVSREKKERFSLILESASTNQTSMYLCASSPVLAGDYEQYFGPGTRLTVT.